This T cell receptor beta chain was obtained from a study of T cell responses to AZD1222 COVID-19 vaccine. On this clone: Its antigen is currently unknown.

CDR1 and CDR2 (germline): SQVTM, ANQGSEA. Trimming pared 4 bases from V and 2 bases from J, leaving 14 bases between. CDR3 length: 15 residues. Study-level points and caveats: Sampled repertoires all dated from after the peak T cell response. Vaccination with two AZD1222 doses was followed by a rise in Spike-specific TCR breadth and depth. The number of AZD1222 recipients seropositive at baseline was only six.

Assay: immunoSEQ multiplex PCR; the TCRdb copy retains only in-frame clones and omits some. Of roughly 97,000 clones listed, around 90% are singletons. Sequencing used peripheral blood, obtained on day 0 of AZD1222 vaccination. The origin of this receptor is an adult in good health. The chain joins TRBV29-1 to TRBJ2-2; the D gene is possibly TRBD2 (5 bases). CDR3 region: CSVAGGLINTGELFF. CDR3 nucleotides: TGCAGCGTTGCCGGTGGACTTATAAACACCGGGGAGCTGTTTTTT.